The table lists the clone carrying this TCR beta chain with a few counts. Its antigen is unidentified. TCRdb processed the 5' RACE reads anew with MiXCR; each CDR3 protein has one entry. This sample has 550,000 or so distinct CDR3 sequences, with roughly a fifth found just once. The CDR3 sequence is 13 residues long. Germline lookup yields CDR1 LGHDT and CDR2 YNNKEL (reference sequence). Deletions cut 1 base from V and 8 bases from J, with 11 bases between. The record originates from a study of T cells after yellow fever vaccination. Whole-study results and caveats: Detected again after the booster were most primary-vaccination clones, at nearly 97% CD4 and 88% CD8. Clonotypes shared by both compartments, CD4 and CD8, made up a small share.

The sequence was obtained from a young man who received the YFV17D yellow fever vaccine. This specimen was PBMCs, taken 15 days after the yellow fever booster vaccination. V usage is TRBV3-1 and J usage is TRBJ1-2, with D hard to call. For the CDR3, the DNA is TGTGCCAGCAGCCAAGTCCTGAGTCAAGGCTACACCTTC. Protein product: CASSQVLSQGYTF.